Listed below are T cell receptor beta chains from one sample, sequenced in a study of blood T cell repertoires in COVID-19. The data were produced by immunoSEQ multiplex PCR, yet TCRdb's version contains in-frame clones alone and is incomplete. The sample contains approximately 210,000 clones, 87% of which appear only once. Sequences were obtained from PBMCs or T cells enriched from blood (not recorded which). The receptor source for this set is a man younger than 45 in a cohort exposed to, infected with or recovered from COVID-19 (not recorded which). Each CDR3 is given with its conserved first and last residue. The D gene is left open where the match is weak. Size is omitted from some rows. Given values are once, few, many or a class for expanded clones.

v_gene,d_gene,abundance,j_gene,CDR3aa,CDR3nt
TRBV4-1,.,.,TRBJ1-2,CASSHPPNSDGAFYGYTF,TGCGCCAGCAGCCACCCCCCCAATTCCGACGGAGCTTTCTATGGCTACACCTTC
TRBV10-2,.,.,TRBJ2-7,CAISEGQSSLEQYF,TGCGCCATCTCAGAAGGGCAGTCTAGCTTAGAGCAGTACTTC
TRBV28,.,.,TRBJ2-7,CASSLQVTYEQYF,TGTGCCAGCAGTTTACAGGTGACCTACGAGCAGTACTTC
TRBV29-1,.,once,TRBJ2-5,CSLRRGGQETQYF,TGCAGCCTCCGTCGGGGAGGACAAGAGACCCAGTACTTC
TRBV3-1/TRBV3-2,.,.,TRBJ2-7,CASSAKDLQDTTYEQYF,TGTGCCAGCAGCGCTAAAGACCTCCAGGACACAACCTACGAGCAGTACTTC
TRBV11-2,.,.,TRBJ1-3,CASSSTGSNGNTIYF,TGTGCCAGCAGCTCCACAGGGAGTAATGGAAACACCATATATTTT
TRBV28,TRBD2,.,TRBJ2-3,CASSLPLLASGGDTQYF,TGTGCCAGCAGTTTACCGCTCTTGGCTAGCGGGGGGGATACGCAGTATTTT
TRBV4-3,.,once,TRBJ2-1,CASSLRSTSPTEQFF,TGCGCCAGCAGCCTAAGAAGTACTTCCCCAACTGAGCAGTTCTTC
TRBV6-5,.,once,TRBJ2-2,CASKTGNTGELFF,TGTGCCAGCAAGACAGGGAACACCGGGGAGCTGTTTTTT
TRBV6-5,.,.,TRBJ2-2,CASSIGVTGELFF,TGTGCCAGCTCAATAGGGGTCACCGGGGAGCTGTTTTTT
TRBV27,.,.,TRBJ2-2,CASSFQTVTGATGELFF,TGTGCCAGCAGTTTCCAGACCGTGACAGGCGCAACCGGGGAGCTGTTTTTT
TRBV6-5,TRBD1,.,TRBJ2-7,CASSTGTGVEQYF,TGTGCCAGCAGCACCGGGACAGGGGTCGAGCAGTACTTC
TRBV28,TRBD2,.,TRBJ2-5,CASSLSASGRVRETQYF,TGTGCCAGCAGTTTATCGGCTAGCGGGAGGGTTCGGGAGACCCAGTACTTC
TRBV28,.,.,TRBJ1-5,CASKELNQPQHF,TGTGCCAGCAAAGAGCTCAATCAGCCCCAGCATTTT
TRBV14,TRBD1,once,TRBJ2-1,CASSQGQGKQFF,TGTGCCAGCAGCCAAGGACAGGGGAAGCAGTTCTTC
TRBV6-5,TRBD1,.,TRBJ1-3,CASSPGTVGNTIYF,TGTGCCAGCAGTCCCGGGACAGTCGGAAACACCATATATTTT
TRBV25-1,.,.,TRBJ2-1,CASTHSSEAYNEQFF,TGTGCCAGCACCCATTCTAGCGAAGCCTACAATGAGCAGTTCTTC
TRBV7-9,.,.,TRBJ2-3,CASSDSPDTQYF,TGTGCCAGCAGCGACAGCCCAGATACGCAGTATTTT
TRBV28,.,.,TRBJ2-6,CASSLLTVTGANVLTF,TGTGCCAGCAGTTTACTGACAGTTACTGGGGCCAACGTCCTGACTTTC
TRBV5-1,TRBD2,.,TRBJ2-7,CASSFTSGGRGEQYF,TGCGCCAGCAGTTTCACTAGCGGTGGACGGGGCGAGCAGTACTTC
TRBV27,.,few,TRBJ2-7,CASSLPTGGGRNEQYF,TGTGCCAGCAGTTTACCGACTGGTGGAGGCCGGAACGAGCAGTACTTC
TRBV7-2,TRBD2,once,TRBJ2-3,CASSLRGTSVSTDTQYF,TGTGCCAGCAGCTTAAGGGGGACTAGCGTAAGCACAGATACGCAGTATTTT
TRBV24-1,TRBD2,.,TRBJ2-1,CATSDRASGSSDEQFF,TGTGCCACCAGTGATAGGGCTAGCGGGAGTTCCGATGAGCAGTTCTTC
TRBV7-2,TRBD1,once,TRBJ1-2,CASSLDREGASYGYTF,TGTGCCAGCAGCTTAGATCGGGAGGGGGCCAGCTATGGCTACACCTTC
TRBV18,.,.,TRBJ1-3,CASSPSGGPGNTIYF,TGTGCCAGCTCACCATCGGGGGGTCCTGGAAACACCATATATTTT